These T cell receptor beta chains were read from a single sample in a study of blood T cell repertoires in COVID-19. Clones were sequenced by immunoSEQ multiplex PCR, and TCRdb holds only the in-frame ones, with some missing. The sample has 250,000 or so clones; approximately 90% are singletons. Sequencing used peripheral blood. Receptors originate from a woman aged 40-49 years who had recovered from COVID-19. The CDR3 runs from the conserved cysteine through the conserved F or W. Fields, in order: J gene, clone size, V gene, D gene, CDR3 protein, CDR3 DNA. The D gene is left open where the match is weak. The listing skips clone size in some rows; elsewhere it reads once, few, many or a size class.

>TRBJ1-1|few|TRBV13|.
CASSLGGGRNTEAFF
TGTGCCAGCAGCTTAGGTGGGGGGAGGAACACTGAAGCTTTCTTT
>TRBJ2-3|.|TRBV5-1|TRBD1
CASSPQGQGVDTQYF
TGCGCCAGCAGCCCCCAGGGCCAGGGGGTAGATACGCAGTATTTT
>TRBJ2-3|once|TRBV4-1|TRBD2
CASSQGLGLARVPDTQYF
TGCGCCAGCAGCCAAGGTCTGGGACTAGCTAGGGTCCCAGATACGCAGTATTTT
>TRBJ2-1|once|TRBV27|TRBD2
CASSFPGLAQEQFF
TGTGCCAGCAGTTTTCCCGGACTAGCCCAAGAGCAGTTCTTC
>TRBJ2-1|.|TRBV6-2/TRBV6-3|.
CASSYNPMEMSSYNEQFF
TGTGCCAGCAGTTACAACCCGATGGAGATGAGCTCCTACAATGAGCAGTTCTTC
>TRBJ2-2|.|TRBV7-2|TRBD1
CASSTDRLTGELFF
TGTGCCAGCAGCACGGACAGGCTCACCGGGGAGCTGTTTTTT
>TRBJ1-5|.|TRBV12-2|.
CASRLGGALNQPQHF
TGTGCAAGTCGCTTGGGGGGGGCCCTCAATCAGCCCCAGCATTTT
>TRBJ2-4|.|TRBV9|TRBD2
CASSGTSGGSKNIQYF
TGTGCCAGCAGCGGTACTAGCGGGGGTTCCAAAAACATTCAGTACTTC
>TRBJ2-3|.|TRBV19|.
CATRGGHGRGTDTQYF
TGTGCCACCCGTGGCGGGCACGGACGGGGCACAGATACGCAGTATTTT
>TRBJ1-5|.|TRBV30|.
CAWSPQAYSNQPQHF
TGTGCCTGGAGTCCCCAGGCCTATAGCAATCAGCCCCAGCATTTT
>TRBJ2-3|.|TRBV6-6|.
CASSYSPGDTQYF
TGTGCCAGCAGTTACTCCCCGGGGGATACGCAGTATTTT
>TRBJ1-2|.|TRBV25-1|.
CASSAKTGFYGYTF
TGTGCCAGCAGTGCCAAAACAGGGTTTTATGGCTACACCTTC
>TRBJ1-1|.|TRBV21-1|.
CASSGQGAGTEAFF
TGTGCCAGCAGCGGGCAGGGGGCGGGCACTGAAGCTTTCTTT
>TRBJ2-7|.|TRBV24-1|TRBD2
CATSDNGLADPYEQYF
TGTGCCACCAGTGATAACGGACTAGCGGATCCCTACGAGCAGTACTTC
>TRBJ2-2|.|TRBV3-1/TRBV3-2|.
CASSGGTGELFF
TGTGCCAGCTCCGGGGGCACCGGGGAGCTGTTTTTT
>TRBJ2-1|.|TRBV7-3|.
CASSPSRGMGHEQFF
TGTGCCAGCAGCCCAAGCCGCGGGATGGGTCATGAGCAGTTCTTC
>TRBJ2-5|.|TRBV7-2|.
CASSLDPNRAETQYF
TGTGCCAGCAGCTTAGACCCAAACAGGGCAGAGACCCAGTACTTC
>TRBJ1-4|.|TRBV5-4|TRBD1
CASSPGGGRYEKLFF
TGTGCCAGCAGCCCGGGAGGGGGCAGGTATGAAAAACTGTTTTTT